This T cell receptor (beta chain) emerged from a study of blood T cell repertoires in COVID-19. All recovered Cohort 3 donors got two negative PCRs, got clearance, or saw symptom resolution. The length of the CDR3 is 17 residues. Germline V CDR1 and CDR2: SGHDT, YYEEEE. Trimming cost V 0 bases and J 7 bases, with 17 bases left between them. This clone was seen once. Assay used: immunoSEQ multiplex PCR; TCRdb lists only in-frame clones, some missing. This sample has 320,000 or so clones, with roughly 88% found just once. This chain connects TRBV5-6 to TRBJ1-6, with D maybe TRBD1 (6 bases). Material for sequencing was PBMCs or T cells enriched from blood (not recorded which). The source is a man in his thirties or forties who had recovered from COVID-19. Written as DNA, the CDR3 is TGTGCCAGCAGCTTGGCGGGGGGGGCCTTTTGGAATTCACCCCTCCACTTT. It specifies CASSLAGGAFWNSPLHF.